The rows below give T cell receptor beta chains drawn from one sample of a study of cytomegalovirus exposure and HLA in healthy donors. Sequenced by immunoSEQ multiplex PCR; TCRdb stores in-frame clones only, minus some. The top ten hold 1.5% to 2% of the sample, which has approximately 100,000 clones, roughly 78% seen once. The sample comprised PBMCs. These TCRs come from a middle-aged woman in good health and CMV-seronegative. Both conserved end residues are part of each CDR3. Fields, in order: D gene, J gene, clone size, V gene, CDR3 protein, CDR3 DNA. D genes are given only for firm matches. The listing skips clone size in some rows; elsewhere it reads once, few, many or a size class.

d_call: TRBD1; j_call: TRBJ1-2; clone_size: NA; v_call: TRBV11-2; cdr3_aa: CASSLALGGLYGYTF; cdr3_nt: TGTGCCAGCAGCTTAGCGCTAGGGGGCCTATATGGCTACACCTTC
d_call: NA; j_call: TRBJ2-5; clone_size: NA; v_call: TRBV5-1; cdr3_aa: CATEETGSGETQYF; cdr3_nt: TGCGCCACCGAAGAAACAGGGAGCGGAGAGACCCAGTACTTC
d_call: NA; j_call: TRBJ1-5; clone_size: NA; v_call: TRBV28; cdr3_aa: CASSRWGGRGPQHF; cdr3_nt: TGTGCCAGCAGCCGATGGGGGGGACGGGGCCCCCAGCATTTT
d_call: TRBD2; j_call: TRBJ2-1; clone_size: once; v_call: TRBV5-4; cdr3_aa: CASRLAGGPNNEQFF; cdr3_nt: TGTGCCAGCAGGTTAGCGGGAGGGCCGAACAATGAGCAGTTCTTC
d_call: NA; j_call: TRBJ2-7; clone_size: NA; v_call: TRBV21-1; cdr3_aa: CASSIPQGAPAYEQYF; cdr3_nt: TGTGCCAGCAGCATACCCCAGGGGGCTCCCGCCTACGAGCAGTACTTC
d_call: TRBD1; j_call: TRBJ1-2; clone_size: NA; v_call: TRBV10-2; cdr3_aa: CASRDRGGYTF; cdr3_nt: TGCGCCAGCCGGGACAGGGGTGGCTACACCTTC
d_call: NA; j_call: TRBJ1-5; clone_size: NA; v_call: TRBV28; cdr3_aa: CATGGQNGQPQHF; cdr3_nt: TGTGCCACCGGCGGACAAAATGGTCAGCCCCAGCATTTT
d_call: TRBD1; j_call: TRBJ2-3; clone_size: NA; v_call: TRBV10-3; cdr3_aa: CAIRGQGRTDTQYF; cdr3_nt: TGTGCCATCCGAGGACAGGGCCGCACAGATACGCAGTATTTT
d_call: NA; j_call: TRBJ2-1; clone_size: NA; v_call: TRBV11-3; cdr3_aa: CASSLSPIDFNEQFF; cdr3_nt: TGTGCCAGCAGCTTATCTCCAATAGACTTCAATGAGCAGTTCTTC
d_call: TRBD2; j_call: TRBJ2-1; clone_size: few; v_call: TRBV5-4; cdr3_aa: CASSLASGRARGEQFF; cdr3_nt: TGTGCCAGCAGCTTGGCGAGCGGGAGGGCCAGGGGTGAGCAGTTCTTC
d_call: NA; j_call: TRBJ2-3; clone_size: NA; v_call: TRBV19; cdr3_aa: CASAYTDTQYF; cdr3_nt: TGTGCCAGTGCCTACACAGATACGCAGTATTTT
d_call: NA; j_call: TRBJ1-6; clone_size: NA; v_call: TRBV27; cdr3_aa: CASSERGGSPLHF; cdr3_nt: TGTGCCAGCAGTGAACGGGGAGGATCACCCCTCCACTTT
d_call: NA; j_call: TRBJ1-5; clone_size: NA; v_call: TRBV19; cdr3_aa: CASSISLSNQPQHF; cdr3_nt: TGTGCCAGTAGTATAAGCCTTAGCAATCAGCCCCAGCATTTT
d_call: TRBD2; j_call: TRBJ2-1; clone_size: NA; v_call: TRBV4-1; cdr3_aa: CASSQTSGRSYSEQFF; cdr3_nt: TGCGCCAGCAGCCAAACTAGCGGGAGGTCCTACAGTGAGCAGTTCTTC
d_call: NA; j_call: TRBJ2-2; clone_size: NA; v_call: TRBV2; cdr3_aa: CATKTGGTNTGELFF; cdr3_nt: TGTGCCACCAAAACCGGGGGTACGAACACCGGGGAGCTGTTTTTT
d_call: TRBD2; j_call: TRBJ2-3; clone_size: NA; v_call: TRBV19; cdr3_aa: CASRTSGSTDTQYF; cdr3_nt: TGTGCCAGCCGGACTAGCGGTAGCACAGATACGCAGTATTTT
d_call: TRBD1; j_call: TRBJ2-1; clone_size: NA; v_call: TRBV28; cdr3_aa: CASSETGQVYNEQFF; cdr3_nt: TGTGCCAGCAGCGAAACGGGACAGGTATACAATGAGCAGTTCTTC
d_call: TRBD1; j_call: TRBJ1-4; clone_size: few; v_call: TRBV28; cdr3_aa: CASSLPRGTGGEKLFF; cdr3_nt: TGTGCCAGCAGTTTACCCCGCGGGACAGGGGGAGAAAAACTGTTTTTT
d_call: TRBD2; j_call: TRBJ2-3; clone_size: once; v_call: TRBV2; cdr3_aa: CASPAGKSGDTQYF; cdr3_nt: TGTGCCAGCCCAGCGGGAAAAAGTGGAGATACGCAGTATTTT
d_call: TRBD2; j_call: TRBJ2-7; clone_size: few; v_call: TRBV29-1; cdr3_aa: CSVTAGGPYEQYF; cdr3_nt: TGCAGCGTTACGGCGGGGGGTCCCTACGAGCAGTACTTC
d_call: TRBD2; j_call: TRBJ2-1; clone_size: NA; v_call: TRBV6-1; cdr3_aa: CASRPPGGPKQFF; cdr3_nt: TGTGCCAGCAGACCCCCGGGAGGGCCAAAGCAGTTCTTC
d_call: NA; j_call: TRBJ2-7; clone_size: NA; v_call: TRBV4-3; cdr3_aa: CASSQLLGALYEQYF; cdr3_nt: TGCGCCAGCAGCCAATTATTAGGGGCTTTATACGAGCAGTACTTC
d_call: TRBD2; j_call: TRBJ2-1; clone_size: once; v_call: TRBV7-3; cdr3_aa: CASSPGLAAAGNEQFF; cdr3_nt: TGTGCCAGCAGCCCGGGACTAGCGGCGGCAGGCAATGAGCAGTTCTTC
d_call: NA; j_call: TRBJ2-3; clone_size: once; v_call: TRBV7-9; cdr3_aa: CSSSPPLGSTDTQYF; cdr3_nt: TGTTCCAGCAGCCCTCCGCTCGGTAGCACAGATACGCAGTATTTT
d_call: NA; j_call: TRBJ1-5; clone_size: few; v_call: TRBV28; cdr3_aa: CASSQGNDQPQHF; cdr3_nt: TGTGCCAGCAGTCAGGGGAACGATCAGCCCCAGCATTTT
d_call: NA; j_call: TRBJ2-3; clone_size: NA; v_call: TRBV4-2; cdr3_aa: CASSRQGSWAGRRTTDTQYF; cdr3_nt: TGTGCCAGCAGCCGGCAGGGGAGTTGGGCCGGGAGGCGAACCACAGATACGCAGTATTTT
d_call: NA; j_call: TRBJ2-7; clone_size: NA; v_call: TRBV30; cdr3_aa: CAWSVLAGSPLEQYF; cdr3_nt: TGTGCCTGGAGTGTACTAGCAGGGAGTCCCCTCGAGCAGTACTTC
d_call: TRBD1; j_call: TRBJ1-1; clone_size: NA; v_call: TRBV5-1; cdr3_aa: CASSWGQGLNTEAFF; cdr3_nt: TGCGCCAGCAGCTGGGGACAGGGATTGAACACTGAAGCTTTCTTT
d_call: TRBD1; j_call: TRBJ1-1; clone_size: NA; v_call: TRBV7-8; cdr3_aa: CASSRDSLNTEAFF; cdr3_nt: TGTGCCAGCAGCCGGGACAGTTTAAACACTGAAGCTTTCTTT
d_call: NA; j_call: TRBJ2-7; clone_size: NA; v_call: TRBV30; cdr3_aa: CAWKDLGAEQYF; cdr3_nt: TGTGCCTGGAAGGACCTGGGGGCCGAGCAGTACTTC
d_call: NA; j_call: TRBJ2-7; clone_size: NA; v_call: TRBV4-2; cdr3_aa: CASSQFALTDPTKQYF; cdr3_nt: TGTGCCAGCAGCCAATTTGCCCTGACAGACCCTACGAAGCAGTACTTC
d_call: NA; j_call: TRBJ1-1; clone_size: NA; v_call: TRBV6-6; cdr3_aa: CASSYRSANTEAFF; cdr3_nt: TGTGCCAGCAGTTACAGGAGCGCGAACACTGAAGCTTTCTTT
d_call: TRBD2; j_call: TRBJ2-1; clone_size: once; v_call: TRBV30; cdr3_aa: CAWGGLGIYNEQFF; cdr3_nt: TGTGCCTGGGGAGGACTAGGGATTTACAATGAGCAGTTCTTC
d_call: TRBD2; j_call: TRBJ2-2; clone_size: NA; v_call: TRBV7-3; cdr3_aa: CASSLQAGGPGGELFF; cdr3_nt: TGTGCCAGCAGCTTACAAGCGGGAGGGCCAGGCGGGGAGCTGTTTTTT
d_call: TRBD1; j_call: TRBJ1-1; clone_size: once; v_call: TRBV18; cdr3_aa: CASSGTGRTEAFF; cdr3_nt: TGTGCCAGCTCAGGGACAGGGAGAACTGAAGCTTTCTTT
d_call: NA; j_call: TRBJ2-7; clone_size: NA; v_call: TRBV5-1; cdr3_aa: CASSLEAGDYEQYF; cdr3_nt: TGCGCCAGCAGCTTGGAGGCAGGGGACTACGAGCAGTACTTC
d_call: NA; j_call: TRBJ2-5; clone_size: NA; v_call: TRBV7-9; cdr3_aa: CASSLTQGETQYF; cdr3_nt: TGTGCCAGCAGCTTAACGCAGGGAGAGACCCAGTACTTC
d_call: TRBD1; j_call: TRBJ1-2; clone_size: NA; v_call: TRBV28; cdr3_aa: CASGRQNGDSYGYTF; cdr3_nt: TGTGCCAGCGGACGACAAAATGGGGACAGCTATGGCTACACCTTC
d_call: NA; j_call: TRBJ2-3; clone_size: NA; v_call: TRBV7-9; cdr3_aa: CASSPWTALKTDTQYF; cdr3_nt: TGTGCCAGCAGCCCTTGGACAGCCCTTAAGACAGATACGCAGTATTTT
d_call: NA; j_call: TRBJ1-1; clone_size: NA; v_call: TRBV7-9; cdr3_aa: CSSSTGLRQAFF; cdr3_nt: TGTTCCAGCAGCACAGGCCTCAGGCAAGCTTTCTTT
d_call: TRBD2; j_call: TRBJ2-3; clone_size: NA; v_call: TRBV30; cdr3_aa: CALTPAGGTDTQYF; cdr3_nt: TGTGCCCTCACCCCCGCGGGGGGCACAGATACGCAGTATTTT
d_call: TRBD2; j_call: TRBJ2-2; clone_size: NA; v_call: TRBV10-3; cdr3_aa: CAISEPTGLGTGELFF; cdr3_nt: TGTGCCATCAGTGAGCCGACGGGACTAGGCACCGGGGAGCTGTTTTTT
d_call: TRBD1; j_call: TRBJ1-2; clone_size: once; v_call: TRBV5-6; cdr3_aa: CASSLTGQGGYGYTF; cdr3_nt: TGTGCCAGCAGCTTGACCGGACAGGGCGGCTATGGCTACACCTTC
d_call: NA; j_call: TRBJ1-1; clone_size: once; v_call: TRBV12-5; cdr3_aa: CASGSDRMAFF; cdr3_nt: TGTGCTAGTGGTTCCGACAGGATGGCTTTCTTT
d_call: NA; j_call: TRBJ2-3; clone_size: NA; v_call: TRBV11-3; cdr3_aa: CASSSQEGTQYF; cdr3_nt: TGTGCCAGCAGCTCCCAGGAGGGTACGCAGTATTTT
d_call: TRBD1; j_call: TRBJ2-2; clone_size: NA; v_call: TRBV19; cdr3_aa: CASAGTGSGELFF; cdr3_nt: TGTGCCAGCGCCGGGACAGGGTCCGGGGAGCTGTTTTTT
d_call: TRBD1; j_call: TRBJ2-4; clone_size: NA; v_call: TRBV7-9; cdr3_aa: CASSPARGQGDKNIQYF; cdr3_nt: TGTGCCAGCAGCCCGGCCCGTGGGCAGGGGGACAAAAACATTCAGTACTTC
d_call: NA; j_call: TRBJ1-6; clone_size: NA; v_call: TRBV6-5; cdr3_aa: CASSYRAGYSPLHF; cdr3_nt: TGTGCCAGCAGTTACCGGGCAGGGTATTCACCCCTCCACTTT
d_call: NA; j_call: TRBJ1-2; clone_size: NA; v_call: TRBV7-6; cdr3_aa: CASSLGSQGNYGYTF; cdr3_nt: TGTGCCAGCAGCTTAGGATCGCAGGGGAACTATGGCTACACCTTC
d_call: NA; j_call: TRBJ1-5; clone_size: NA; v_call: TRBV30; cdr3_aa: CAWSVAGSQPQHF; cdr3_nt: TGTGCCTGGAGTGTCGCGGGGTCTCAGCCCCAGCATTTT
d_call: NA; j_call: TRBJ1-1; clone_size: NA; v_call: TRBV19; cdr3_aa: CASEAYTEAFF; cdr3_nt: TGTGCCAGCGAAGCGTACACTGAAGCTTTCTTT
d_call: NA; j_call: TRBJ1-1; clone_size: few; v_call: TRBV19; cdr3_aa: CASLPVGSVNTEAFF; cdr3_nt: TGTGCCAGTCTCCCGGTCGGTTCTGTGAACACTGAAGCTTTCTTT
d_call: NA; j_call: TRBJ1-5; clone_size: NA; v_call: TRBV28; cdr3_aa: CASSSPGQSNQPQHF; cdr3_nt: TGTGCCAGCAGTTCTCCCGGACAAAGCAATCAGCCCCAGCATTTT
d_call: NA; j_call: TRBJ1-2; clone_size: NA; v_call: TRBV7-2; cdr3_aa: CASSSPGGSYGYTF; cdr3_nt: TGTGCCAGCAGCTCCCCCGGGGGATCCTATGGCTACACCTTC
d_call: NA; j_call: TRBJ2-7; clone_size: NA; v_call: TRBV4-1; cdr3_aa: CASSQAREENYEQYF; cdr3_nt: TGCGCCAGCAGCCAAGCAAGGGAGGAGAACTACGAGCAGTACTTC
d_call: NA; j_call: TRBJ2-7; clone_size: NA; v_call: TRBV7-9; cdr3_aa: CASTEGLFPYEQYF; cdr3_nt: TGTGCCAGCACCGAGGGACTGTTTCCCTACGAGCAGTACTTC